The clone carrying this T cell receptor beta chain was observed at least ten times. Via MiXCR, TCRdb re-called the RACE reads, giving one row per CDR3 protein. The sample holds approximately 71,000 distinct CDR3 sequences; roughly 9.8% are singletons and the top ten take 3.3%. This CDR3 contains 14 residues. Germline V gene sequence: CDR1 SGHRS, CDR2 YFSETQ. After removal of 3 bases from V and 2 bases from J, the junction contained 3 bases not matched to a gene. These data belong to a study of human T cells and chemical hapten exposure. Study overall: The use of 2% DPC on roughly 2 cm by roughly 2 cm of upper inner arm skin constituted sensitization. Patients, predominantly female, presented with alopecia areata, totalis or universalis.

As to time point: patch test 1, 2 weeks after DPC sensitization. Regarding treatment: therapeutic diphenylcyclopropenone sensitization with weekly scalp DPC. The source material was whole blood, sampled in connection with sensitization to the hapten diphenylcyclopropenone (DPC). The gene calls are TRBV5-1 and TRBJ1-1; 8 bases line up with TRBD1. This clonotype was sampled from a woman aged 40-49 years with alopecia areata. Some clones in this sample may be carry-over from other donors' samples. The DNA for the CDR3 is TGCGCCAGCAGCTCAGGACAGGGAAACACTGAAGCTTTCTTT. Translated, it gives CASSSGQGNTEAFF.